The T cell receptor beta chain under discussion was sequenced for a study of CD8 T cells in Susac syndrome. On this clonotype itself: Its antigen remains unidentified.

With random hexamers, reverse transcription was performed on roughly 0.45 to 1 ug of RNA. An immunoSEQ multiplex PCR generated amplified TCR beta CDR3 products spanning 54 Vbeta and 13 Jbeta. TCRdb processed the immunoSEQ multiplex PCR reads anew with MiXCR; each CDR3 protein has one entry. Among approximately 190,000 distinct CDR3 sequences listed, 90% to 95% were seen once. CDR3 length: 17 residues. V was pared by 4 bases and J by 4 bases, with 13 bases of the junction left unmatched. Whole-study findings and limits: In its TCR sequencing and HLA analysis, the study acknowledged that the number of individuals was relatively small.

Specimen: CD4+ T cells from PBMCs. The clonotype comes from a human donor in good health. The J gene is TRBJ2-3, the V gene TRBV12-3 or TRBV12-4; TRBD1 agrees at 8 bases. The CDR3: CASSSRNPGQGSDTQYF. The DNA of the CDR3 is TGTGCCAGCAGTTCCCGTAATCCCGGACAGGGTTCAGATACGCAGTATTTT.